The 22 T cell receptor beta chains below were found in one sample sequenced in a study of T cell responses to AZD1222 COVID-19 vaccine. Sequencing was performed with immunoSEQ multiplex PCR; in TCRdb, only in-frame clones are kept and a portion is missing. The data show around 130,000 clones, roughly 93% seen once. This material consisted of peripheral blood, taken on day 0 of AZD1222 vaccination. The origin of the receptors is an adult in good health.

The rearrangement joins TRBV20-1 to TRBJ2-1, with D maybe TRBD1 (5 bases). The CDR3 is 11 amino acids. The V end was cut by 6 bases, the J end by 9 bases, with 12 bases between. Germline loops: CDR1 DFQATT, CDR2 SNEGSKA (reference sequence). The CDR3 loop reads CSAGWGTEQFF. CDR3 DNA: TGCAGTGCGGGATGGGGCACTGAGCAGTTCTTC.

In this sample, this clone turned up a few times. In the same sample, other DNA sequences code for this CDR3. V is TRBV12-5 and J is TRBJ2-7, with D possibly TRBD1 on 5 matching bases. Germline lookup yields CDR1 LGHNT and CDR2 FRNRAP. Trimming pared 1 base from V and 6 bases from J, leaving 13 bases between. The CDR3 length is 14 residues. The CDR3, as DNA: TGTGCTAGTGGTTTGGGGGTGGGGCCGGGCGAGCAGTACTTC. Translating it yields CASGLGVGPGEQYF.

CDR3 sequence reads: CASSAGTGVMAEAFF. DNA for the CDR3: TGTGCCAGCAGCGCCGGGACAGGGGTTATGGCTGAAGCTTTCTTT. The chain couples TRBV9 to TRBJ1-1, with 10 bases aligning to TRBD1. J lost 6 bases, V lost 3 bases, and 8 bases had no gene match. Per germline, CDR1 SGDLS and CDR2 YYNGEE. The CDR3 totals 15 residues.

The V call is TRBV3-1 (or the pseudogene TRBV3-2), the J call TRBJ1-2, with D possibly TRBD1 on 5 matching bases. V lost 1 base and J lost 4, with 13 bases in between. The CDR3 sequence is 15 residues long. Germline V gene sequence: CDR1 LGHDT, CDR2 YNNKEL (reference sequence). The CDR3 protein is CASSQGPGRGYGYTF. As DNA, the CDR3 is TGTGCCAGCAGCCAAGGGCCAGGGAGGGGCTATGGCTACACCTTC.

The gene calls are TRBV3-1 (or the pseudogene TRBV3-2) and TRBJ1-4, with 7 nucleotides matching TRBD1. Germline V gene sequence: CDR1 LGHDT, CDR2 YNNKEL (reference sequence). The V gene end was trimmed by 3 bases and the J gene end by 7 bases; junction bases not matched to a gene: 5. The CDR3 contains 14 residues. Here the CDR3 reads CASSQTGRSEKLFF. Written as DNA, the CDR3 is TGTGCCAGCAGCCAGACAGGGCGTAGTGAAAAACTGTTTTTT.

This clone has just one count. The chain carries TRBV6-5 and TRBJ1-5; D is unclear. The CDR3 spans 12 residues. V lost 10 bases to trimming and J lost 7 bases, with 14 bases between them. The germline V gene has CDR1 MNHEY and CDR2 SVGAGI. The CDR3 sequence: CATSDRGQPQHF. CDR3 DNA sequence: TGTGCCACCTCGGACCGGGGACAGCCCCAGCATTTT.

V usage is TRBV7-9 and J usage is TRBJ1-1; 9 nucleotides match TRBD1. The CDR3 is 13 residues long. Per germline, CDR1 SEHNR and CDR2 FQNEAQ (reference sequence). V was clipped by 6 bases and J by 3 bases; unmatched bases: 2. Written as DNA, the CDR3 is TGTGCCAGCAGGTGGACAGGGGACACTGAAGCTTTCTTT. This translates into CASRWTGDTEAFF.

The CDR3 here is CASSFHRGPGGYTF. In DNA, the CDR3 is TGTGCCAGCAGCTTTCACAGGGGACCCGGGGGCTACACCTTC. V gene TRBV7-9 combines with J gene TRBJ1-2; 7 bases fit TRBD1. With 3 bases clipped from V and 8 bases from J, the junction kept 9 bases outside the gene matches. The CDR3 has 14 residues. Germline lookup yields CDR1 SEHNR and CDR2 FQNEAQ (reference sequence).

V gene TRBV24-1 combines with J gene TRBJ1-1; perhaps TRBD1 as D (5 bases). Trimming cost V 0 bases and J 3 bases, with 13 bases left between them. There are 16 residues in the CDR3. Germline CDR1 and CDR2: KGHDR and SFDVKD. The CDR3 reads CATSDLKGIRDTEAFF. The CDR3 bases are TGTGCCACCAGTGATTTGAAGGGGATTCGGGACACTGAAGCTTTCTTT.

The chain uses TRBV27 and TRBJ1-6; a weak D match, TRBD1 (5 bases). Germline V gene data show CDR1 as MNHEY and CDR2 as SMNVEV (reference sequence). CDR3 length: 15 amino acids. Deletions cut 7 bases from V and 10 bases from J, with 20 bases between. This chain's CDR3 is CASTSRVGRASPLHF. The CDR3 nucleotides are TGTGCCAGCACCTCAAGAGTAGGCAGGGCCTCACCCCTCCACTTT.

The chain has TRBV19 and TRBJ1-4, with a tentative D call TRBD1 (5 bases). The germline V gene has CDR1 LNHDA and CDR2 SQIVND (reference sequence). The V end was cut by 6 bases, the J end by 7 bases, with 9 bases between. This CDR3 is 12 amino acids long. CDR3 DNA sequence: TGTGCCAGTAGCGGGGGAGGTGAAAAACTGTTTTTT. Its translation: CASSGGGEKLFF.

The chain has TRBV19 and TRBJ2-1, with 7 bases that match TRBD2. CDR3 length: 15 residues. J gave up 4 bases and V 3 bases, and 6 bases lay outside the gene matches. Per germline, CDR1 LNHDA and CDR2 SQIVND (reference sequence). In DNA, the CDR3 is TGTGCCAGTAGTATTTTGGCGGGGGAATACAATGAGCAGTTCTTC. This encodes CASSILAGEYNEQFF.

The chain couples TRBV7-9 to TRBJ1-1; D gene unclear. Per germline, CDR1 SEHNR and CDR2 FQNEAQ (reference sequence). Trimming cost V 5 bases and J 0 bases, with 22 bases left between them. This CDR3 comprises 18 residues. CDR3 in DNA: TGTGCCAGCAGCCGAGACCGGGCCGCGGGAAGTATGAACACTGAAGCTTTCTTT. Amino acids: CASSRDRAAGSMNTEAFF.

The rearrangement joins TRBV5-4 to TRBJ1-4; D is undetermined. Trimming removed 4 bases at V and 7 bases at J, with 11 bases between. CDR1 is SGHNT and CDR2 is YYREEE in the germline V gene (reference sequence). There are 13 residues in the CDR3. The CDR3 reads CASSLRESEKLFF. CDR3 DNA sequence: TGTGCCAGCAGCCTCCGGGAGAGTGAAAAACTGTTTTTT.

The chain recombines TRBV10-3 with TRBJ1-2, with a weak D call TRBD1 (6 bases). CDR1 and CDR2 from the germline V gene are ENHRY and SYGVKD. The CDR3 totals 13 residues. Trimming pared 3 bases from V and 4 bases from J, leaving 9 bases between. The chain's CDR3 is CAISEQGGYGYTF. The CDR3 DNA sequence: TGTGCCATCAGTGAACAGGGAGGCTATGGCTACACCTTC.

This rearrangement joins TRBV29-1 to TRBJ1-1; D not resolved. CDR1 is SQVTM and CDR2 is ANQGSEA in the germline V gene. The V end lost 7 bases, the J end lost 5 bases, and 14 bases lay between the germline ends. The CDR3 runs 12 residues. The CDR3 loop reads CSALLAETEAFF. CDR3 in DNA: TGCAGCGCCCTACTTGCCGAAACTGAAGCTTTCTTT.

The chain joins TRBV10-3 to TRBJ2-7, with 9 bases identical to TRBD1. The V gene end was trimmed by 5 bases and the J gene end by 6 bases; junction bases not matched to a gene: 5. CDR1 is ENHRY and CDR2 is SYGVKD in the germline V gene. CDR3 length: 13 residues. This chain's CDR3 is CAISTGQGGEQYF. The CDR3 DNA sequence: TGTGCCATCAGTACGGGACAGGGAGGCGAGCAGTACTTC.

This rearrangement joins TRBV5-8 to TRBJ2-7, with a tentative D call TRBD2 (6 bases). Trimming left V 3 bases short and J 5 bases short, with 18 bases between. The CDR3 sequence is 15 residues long. Germline lookup yields CDR1 SGHTS and CDR2 YDEGEE. The DNA for the CDR3 is TGTGCCAGCAGCTGGGATAAGTCGGGAGCGGACGAGCAGTACTTC. Protein: CASSWDKSGADEQYF.

This clone was detected only a few times. This chain joins TRBV7-3 and TRBJ2-1; no firm D call. Trimming cost V 0 bases and J 6 bases, with 15 bases left between them. Germline V lookup: CDR1 SGHTA, CDR2 FQGTGA. The CDR3 is 16 amino acids. CDR3 loop: CASSLTAHPILNEQFF. DNA for the CDR3: TGTGCCAGCAGCTTAACGGCACACCCGATTCTCAATGAGCAGTTCTTC. Combining the CDR3 with reference TRBV7-3 and TRBJ2-1 gives the whole variable domain GAGVSQTPSNKVTEKGKYVELRCDPISGHTALYWYRQSLGQGPEFLIYFQGTGAADDSGLPNDRFFAVRPEGSVSTLKIQRTERGDSAVYLCASSLTAHPILNEQFFGPGTRLTVL.

The rearrangement uses TRBV13 and TRBJ2-5; 11 positions agree with TRBD1. The V segment lost 7 bases and the J segment 9 bases; nucleotides outside the gene matches: 4. The germline V gene has CDR1 PRHDT and CDR2 FYEKMQ (reference sequence). The CDR3 has 12 residues. The CDR3 sequence is CASTTDRGPQYF. DNA for the CDR3: TGTGCCAGCACCACGGACAGGGGGCCCCAGTACTTC.

About this clone itself: Additional DNA sequences in this sample encode the identical CDR3. The rearrangement links TRBV6-1 to TRBJ2-7, with TRBD1 identical over 10 bases. The germline gives CDR1 MNHNS, CDR2 SASEGT. CDR3 size: 14 residues. After removal of 3 bases from V and 3 bases from J, the junction contained 2 bases not matched to a gene. CDR3 region: CASSEWDRGYEQYF. The CDR3 nucleotides read TGTGCCAGCAGTGAGTGGGACAGGGGCTACGAGCAGTACTTC.

This sequence joins TRBV18 and TRBJ2-3; no clear D gene. The CDR3 sequence is 14 residues long. V was trimmed by 3 bases and J by 2 bases, leaving 9 bases between them. From germline, CDR1 is KGHSH and CDR2 LQKENI. CDR3: CASSPRQNTDTQYF. The CDR3 DNA reads as TGTGCCAGCTCACCTCGTCAGAACACAGATACGCAGTATTTT. Full variable domain (remainder filled in from reference TRBV18 and TRBJ2-3): NAGVMQNPRHLVRRRGQEARLRCSPMKGHSHVYWYRQLPEEGLKFMVYLQKENIIDESGMPKERFSAEFPKEGPSILRIQQVVRGDSAAYFCASSPRQNTDTQYFGPGTRLTVL.